This T cell receptor beta chain was sequenced in a study of control samples from healthy donors and cancer patients. Produced via immunoSEQ multiplex PCR; TCRdb's table is partial and in-frame only. The sample contains approximately 120,000 clones, about 89% of which appear only once. The CDR3 contains 15 residues. From germline, CDR1 is KGHDR and CDR2 SFDVKD. The J segment lost 5 bases and the V segment lost 3 bases, leaving 6 bases of the junction unmatched. The sequence was obtained from a woman in her forties or fifties in good health. Sequencing was performed on blood. V usage is TRBV24-1 and J usage is TRBJ2-1, with 7 bases matching TRBD2. Written as DNA, the CDR3 is TGTGCCACCAGTGATGTAGGCGGGGGTGACAATGAGCAGTTCTTC. Translating it yields CATSDVGGGDNEQFF.